The 23 T cell receptor beta chains below all came from one sample that was sequenced in a study of T cells in Graves' hyperthyroidism and ophthalmopathy. RNA transcripts were the template for amplifying TCR beta CDR3 regions. The TCR CDR3 first-round RT-PCR relied on the HTBI primer set. TCRdb passed the multiplex PCR reads through MiXCR, listing each CDR3 protein once. In the table there are 75,000 to 100,000 distinct CDR3 sequences, approximately 56% of which are singletons. The sequenced material came from blood. These receptors came from a woman in her 40s with Graves' hyperthyroidism.

This clonotype occurred many times. This chain connects TRBV13 to TRBJ1-1; D call uncertain. The CDR3 is 13 amino acids. The V and J ends lost 5 bases and 0 bases respectively, with 7 bases between them. Per the germline V gene, CDR1 is PRHDT and CDR2 is FYEKMQ (reference sequence). DNA of the CDR3: TGTGCCAGCAGCCCTTCTATGAACACTGAAGCTTTCTTT. Its protein is CASSPSMNTEAFF.

This chain links TRBV25-1 with TRBJ2-5, with D possibly matching TRBD1 (7 bases). CDR3 length: 14 amino acids. Germline CDR1 is MGHDK and CDR2 is SYGVNS. V was pared by 9 bases and J by 4 bases, with 18 bases between. The CDR3 DNA is TGTGCCAGTAGGAGGGGGCGGGGCCCAGAGACCCAGTACTTC. Protein product: CASRRGRGPETQYF.

The sample holds many counts of this clonotype. V and J are TRBV7-2 and TRBJ2-2, with 7 positions matching TRBD2. This CDR3 contains 14 residues. Germline V gene sequence: CDR1 SGHTA, CDR2 FQGNSA. V trimming: 5 bases; J trimming: 9 bases; junction bases outside the gene matches: 9. The CDR3 sequence: CASSPGGPIRELFF. CDR3 sequence (DNA): TGTGCCAGCAGCCCGGGAGGCCCTATCCGGGAGCTGTTTTTT. The variable domain in full, completed from reference TRBV7-2 and TRBJ2-2, reads GAGVSQSPSNKVTEKGKDVELRCDPISGHTALYWYRQSLGQGLEFLIYFQGNSAPDKSGLPSDRFSAERTGGSVSTLTIQRTQQEDSAVYLCASSPGGPIRELFFGEGSRLTVL.

The chain recombines TRBV15 with TRBJ2-7, with D possibly matching TRBD1 (6 bases). The germline gives CDR1 LNHNV, CDR2 YYDKDF (reference sequence). V lost 3 bases and J 9 bases, leaving 15 bases between the germline ends. This CDR3 has 13 residues. The CDR3 reads CATSRDSEGSQYF. As DNA, the CDR3 is TGTGCCACCAGCAGGGACAGCGAGGGCTCGCAGTACTTC.

The chain has TRBV2 and TRBJ1-5, with D uncertain. Trimming left V 8 bases short and J 7 bases short, with 24 bases between. The CDR3 is 16 residues long. CDR1 is SNHLY, CDR2 FYNNEI, per germline. In DNA form, the CDR3 reads TGTGCCAGCGGGCCAGAGGGCGTCGGAATTCGGCAGCCCCAGCATTTT. Residues: CASGPEGVGIRQPQHF. The full variable domain, with the rest looked up from reference TRBV2 and TRBJ1-5, is EPEVTQTPSHQVTQMGQEVILRCVPISNHLYFYWYRQILGQKVEFLVSFYNNEISEKSEIFDDQFSVERPDGSNFTLKIRSTKLEDSAMYFCASGPEGVGIRQPQHFGDGTRLSIL.

Ten or more counts support this clonotype. J is TRBJ2-5 and V is TRBV7-9; a weak D match, TRBD1 (5 bases). The CDR3 covers 14 residues. V lost 2 bases and J 5 bases, leaving 12 bases between the germline ends. The germline CDR1 and CDR2 sequences are SEHNR and FQNEAQ (reference sequence). The CDR3 reads CASSLWGGSETQYF. For the CDR3, the DNA is TGTGCCAGCAGCTTATGGGGCGGATCCGAGACCCAGTACTTC. The full variable domain, rest sourced from reference TRBV7-9 and TRBJ2-5, is DTGVSQNPRHKITKRGQNVTFRCDPISEHNRLYWYRQTLGQGPEFLTYFQNEAQLEKSRLLSDRFSAERPKGSFSTLEIQRTEQGDSAMYLCASSLWGGSETQYFGPGTRLLVL.

This chain connects TRBV7-9 to TRBJ2-3; 9 bases line up with TRBD2. Trimming cost V 6 bases and J 2 bases; bases outside gene matches: 6. The germline gives CDR1 SEHNR, CDR2 FQNEAQ (reference sequence). The CDR3 spans 15 residues. The CDR3 is CASSSGSADTDTQYF. The CDR3 DNA sequence: TGTGCCAGCAGTAGCGGGAGTGCCGACACAGATACGCAGTATTTT.

The rearrangement links TRBV20-1 to TRBJ1-1, with D perhaps TRBD1 (6 bases). Trimming removed 5 bases from V and 6 bases from J, with 16 bases in between. The CDR3 is made up of 13 amino acids. Germline-derived CDR1 and CDR2 are DFQATT and SNEGSKA (reference sequence). This CDR3 reads CSAPTGLAAEAFF. CDR3 bases: TGCAGTGCTCCGACAGGTCTGGCGGCTGAAGCTTTCTTT.

A remark on this clonotype: Here the CDR3 omits its conserved ending phenylalanine or tryptophan, so a read error is the likely source. The genes are TRBV20-1 and TRBJ1-2, with D possibly TRBD1 on 5 matching bases. The V and J ends lost 6 bases and 2 bases respectively, with 10 bases between them. The CDR3 sequence is 12 residues long. Looked up from germline, CDR1 is DFQATT and CDR2 is SNEGSKA (reference sequence). In DNA, the CDR3 is TGCAGTGCCCTCAAGGGGAACTATGGCTACACCTCC. The encoded protein is CSALKGNYGYTS.

This clonotype was seen many times. This chain connects TRBV5-6 to TRBJ2-5; D is undetermined. V lost 0 bases and J lost 5, with 5 bases in between. The CDR3 is 12 amino acids. Germline CDR1 SGHDT, CDR2 YYEEEE. DNA for the CDR3: TGTGCCAGCAGCTTGGGGGTGGAGACCCAGTACTTC. Translating it yields CASSLGVETQYF. Combining the CDR3 with reference TRBV5-6 and TRBJ2-5 gives the whole variable domain DAGVTQSPTHLIKTRGQQVTLRCSPKSGHDTVSWYQQALGQGPQFIFQYYEEEERQRGNFPDRFSGHQFPNYSSELNVNALLLGDSALYLCASSLGVETQYFGPGTRLLVL.

This clonotype was seen ten or more times. The chain employs TRBV20-1 and TRBJ2-7, with unresolved D. V lost 0 bases to trimming and J lost 3 bases, with 30 bases between them. The germline V gene has CDR1 DFQATT and CDR2 SNEGSKA (reference sequence). This CDR3 has 20 amino acids. CDR3 nucleotides: TGCAGTGCTAGAGATCAACACGCAGTGGGTAGAAGACTTGATCACTACGAGCAGTACTTC. Translated, it gives CSARDQHAVGRRLDHYEQYF.

Here the CDR3 DNA reads TGCAGTGCTCCCCTGATCAGAGGCACAGATACGCAGTATTTT. Protein: CSAPLIRGTDTQYF. V and J are TRBV20-1 and TRBJ2-3; D is unclear. V was trimmed by 5 bases and J by 1 base, leaving 13 bases between them. CDR1 is DFQATT, CDR2 SNEGSKA, per germline (reference sequence). The CDR3 sequence is 14 residues long.

This chain connects TRBV7-2 to TRBJ2-7, with 10 bases that match TRBD1. Germline CDR1 is SGHTA and CDR2 is FQGNSA. CDR3 size: 14 residues. After removal of 5 bases from V and 1 base from J, the junction contained 2 bases not matched to a gene. The CDR3 loop is CASSVGQGSYEQYF. As DNA, the CDR3 is TGTGCCAGCAGCGTGGGACAGGGGTCCTACGAGCAGTACTTC.

In this sample, this clonotype turned up many times. The chain couples TRBV20-1 to TRBJ2-6, with 10 bases lining up with TRBD2. The CDR3 sequence is 17 residues long. CDR1 DFQATT and CDR2 SNEGSKA come from the germline V gene (reference sequence). V shed 3 bases and J 0 bases; nucleotides not matched to a gene: 5. The DNA of the CDR3 is TGCAGTGCTAGCACACTAGCGGGGCCCTCTGGGGCCAACGTCCTGACTTTC. It is translated as CSASTLAGPSGANVLTF.

This clonotype was detected many times. The rearrangement links TRBV20-1 to TRBJ1-1, with D unresolved. Germline V gives CDR1 DFQATT, CDR2 SNEGSKA (reference sequence). The germline V and J ends were trimmed by 3 bases and 5 bases, with 16 bases remaining between them. The CDR3 has 14 residues. The DNA of the CDR3 is TGCAGTGCTAGTAACCGGGTCTGGGGAACTGAAGCTTTCTTT. Translation: CSASNRVWGTEAFF.

This clonotype was seen once. A much more abundant neighbour one base away suggests this may be a read error. The CDR3 is CASRRQDDSPLHF. CDR3 DNA sequence: TGTGCCAGCAGAAGACAAGATGATTCACCCCTCCACTTT. The chain couples TRBV9 to TRBJ1-6; D ambiguous. CDR3 size: 13 residues. The germline V gene encodes CDR1 SGDLS and CDR2 YYNGEE. V gave up 5 bases and J gave up 8 bases, with 11 bases separating them. The entire variable domain, with the rest obtained from reference TRBV9 and TRBJ1-6, is as follows: DSGVTQTPKHLITATGQRVTLRCSPRSGDLSVYWYQQSLDQGLQFLIQYYNGEERAKGNILERFSAQQFPDLHSELNLSSLELGDSALYFCASRRQDDSPLHFGNGTRLTVT.

The J gene is TRBJ1-2, the V gene TRBV9; 7 bases map to TRBD1. There are 14 residues in the CDR3. J was trimmed by 8 bases and V by 0 bases; bases with no gene match: 7. CDR1 and CDR2 from the germline V gene are SGDLS and YYNGEE. CDR3 sequence reads: CASSVEQGWDGYTF. The CDR3 DNA is TGTGCCAGCAGCGTAGAACAGGGGTGGGACGGCTACACCTTC.

This chain joins TRBV2 and TRBJ1-6, with D perhaps TRBD1 (5 bases). Per the germline V gene, CDR1 is SNHLY and CDR2 is FYNNEI. V was clipped by 6 bases and J by 9 bases, with 18 bases between them. This CDR3 is 15 amino acids long. For the CDR3, the DNA is TGTGCCAGCAGCTTAGGGGCAGGGCAGGTTTCACCCCTCCACTTT. Protein: CASSLGAGQVSPLHF.

This clonotype qualifies as medium-sized. The chain joins TRBV20-1 to TRBJ1-2, with D uncertain. This CDR3 has 13 residues. V was trimmed by 3 bases and J by 2 bases, leaving 10 bases between them. The germline V gene encodes CDR1 DFQATT and CDR2 SNEGSKA (reference sequence). The CDR3 nucleotides are TGCAGTGCTAGGCGGACGGTAAACTATGGCTACACCTTC. It encodes CSARRTVNYGYTF.

The table lists this clonotype with many counts. The V gene is TRBV20-1, the J gene TRBJ2-5; D uncertain. The CDR3 has 12 amino acids. Germline lookup yields CDR1 DFQATT and CDR2 SNEGSKA (reference sequence). V was trimmed by 3 bases and J by 1 base, leaving 6 bases between them. CDR3 DNA: TGCAGTGCTAGGACATTCCAAGAGACCCAGTACTTC. Protein sequence: CSARTFQETQYF.

In regard to this clonotype: The conserved phenylalanine or tryptophan is not found at the CDR3 terminus, so this likely reflects a read error. The CDR3 is CATQTELNAEAFL. CDR3 DNA sequence: TGTGCCACCCAGACAGAACTGAACGCTGAAGCTTTCCTT. This sequence joins TRBV25-1 and TRBJ1-1; a possible D gene is TRBD1 (5 bases). The CDR3 has 13 amino acids. Germline lookup yields CDR1 MGHDK and CDR2 SYGVNS.

This rearrangement joins TRBV12-3 or TRBV12-4 to TRBJ1-5; D not resolved. This CDR3 comprises 15 residues. Trimming left V 5 bases short and J 9 bases short, with 20 bases between. Written as DNA, the CDR3 is TGTGCCAGCAGTACAACGGACCGACCCTCCCTGCCCCAGCATTTT. Translation gives CASSTTDRPSLPQHF.

With respect to this clonotype: The limits of the CDR3 on the DNA are not certain, so only TCRdb's listed CDR3 is given. The J gene is TRBJ1-1, the V gene TRBV15; the table's D call TRBD1 went unverified against the DNA. The CDR3 sequence runs 18 residues, both termini included. Germline CDR1 reads LNHNV; CDR2 reads YYDKDF (reference sequence). CDR3 in amino acids: CSHSYFCASSLGDRVAFF.